The clone carrying this T cell receptor beta chain came up many times. Antigen: not known. The CDR3 is made up of 11 amino acids. V was shortened by 6 bases and J by 3 bases, with 2 bases between the two germline ends. This entry belongs to a study of T cells in Graves' hyperthyroidism and ophthalmopathy. Overall study findings and caveats: Prediction of ophthalmopathy progression came a median around 6 months pre-onset. Stable hyperthyroidism was told apart from ophthalmopathy by a model built on 13 V-J features.

What was amplified from RNA transcripts were TCR beta CDR3 regions. The TCR CDR3 was amplified in a first-round RT-PCR using the HTBI primer set. TCRdb reanalysed the multiplex PCR reads using MiXCR and keeps one entry per CDR3 protein. The sample holds roughly 500,000 distinct CDR3 sequences, approximately 14% seen once. Sequences were obtained from blood. The chain joins TRBV12-3 or TRBV12-4 to TRBJ2-2; unclear D gene. This sequence originates from a woman in her twenties or thirties with Graves' hyperthyroidism that later progressed to Graves' ophthalmopathy. The CDR3 sequence is CASSYTGELFF. CDR3 bases: TGTGCCAGCAGCTACACCGGGGAGCTGTTTTTT.